The clone carrying this T cell receptor beta chain came up a few times. Its specificity is unknown. The assay was immunoSEQ multiplex PCR, and TCRdb's table has in-frame clones only and misses some. The sample records about 360,000 clones, 86% being singletons. This record belongs to a study of cytomegalovirus exposure and HLA in healthy donors. The study's findings and limits: Later, an analysis found that TCR clusters from the first cohort tended to co-occur in the 130 or so validation repertoires.

The receptor's source is a woman in her late teens or twenties in good health and CMV-seronegative. The sample consisted of PBMCs.

CDR3 region: CASSDYTGEAFF. The CDR3, as DNA: TGTGCCAGCAGTGACTACACAGGGGAGGCTTTCTTT. The V and J genes are TRBV2 and TRBJ1-1; TRBD1 matches at 7 bases. CDR3 length: 12 residues. V lost 3 bases, J lost 11 bases, and 6 bases stayed unmatched. Germline lookup yields CDR1 SNHLY and CDR2 FYNNEI.